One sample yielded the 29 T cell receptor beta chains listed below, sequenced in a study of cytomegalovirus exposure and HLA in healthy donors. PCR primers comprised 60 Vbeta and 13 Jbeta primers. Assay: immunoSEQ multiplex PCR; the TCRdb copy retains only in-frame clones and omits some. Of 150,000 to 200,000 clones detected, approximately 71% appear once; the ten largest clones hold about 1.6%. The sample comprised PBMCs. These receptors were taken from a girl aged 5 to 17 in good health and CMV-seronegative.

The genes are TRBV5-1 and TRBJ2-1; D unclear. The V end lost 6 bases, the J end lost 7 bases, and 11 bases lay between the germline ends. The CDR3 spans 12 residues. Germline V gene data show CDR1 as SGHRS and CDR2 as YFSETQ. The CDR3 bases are TGCGCCAGCACAGACTCCTTGAATGAGCAGTTCTTC. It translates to CASTDSLNEQFF.

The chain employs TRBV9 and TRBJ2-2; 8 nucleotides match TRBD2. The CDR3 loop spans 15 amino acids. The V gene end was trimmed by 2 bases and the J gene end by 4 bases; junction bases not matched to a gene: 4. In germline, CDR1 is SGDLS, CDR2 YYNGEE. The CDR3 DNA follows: TGTGCCAGCAGCGTCGGGACTAGTAGCACCGGGGAGCTGTTTTTT. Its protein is CASSVGTSSTGELFF.

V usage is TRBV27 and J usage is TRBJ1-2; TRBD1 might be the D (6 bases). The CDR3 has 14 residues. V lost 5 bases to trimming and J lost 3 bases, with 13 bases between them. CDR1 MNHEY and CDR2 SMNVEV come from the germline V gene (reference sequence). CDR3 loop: CASSPTGPDYGYTF. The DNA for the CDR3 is TGTGCCAGCAGTCCAACAGGGCCGGACTATGGCTACACCTTC.

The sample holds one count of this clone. CDR3 nucleotides: TGTGCCAGCCGGACAGGGGGCAGGGGGACCCAGTACTTC. Translation gives CASRTGGRGTQYF. The gene calls are TRBV6-5 and TRBJ2-5, with 11 positions matching TRBD1. The length of the CDR3 is 13 residues. V was pared by 8 bases and J by 7 bases, with 6 bases of the junction left unmatched. Germline V gene data show CDR1 as MNHEY and CDR2 as SVGAGI.

CDR3 sequence (DNA): TGTGCCAGTAGTATTGGTGACACGTTATACGAGCAGTACTTC. Its translation: CASSIGDTLYEQYF. The chain combines TRBV19 with TRBJ2-7; no clear D gene. The length of the CDR3 is 14 residues. V was trimmed by 3 bases and J by 4 bases, leaving 13 bases between them. From germline, CDR1 is LNHDA and CDR2 SQIVND (reference sequence).

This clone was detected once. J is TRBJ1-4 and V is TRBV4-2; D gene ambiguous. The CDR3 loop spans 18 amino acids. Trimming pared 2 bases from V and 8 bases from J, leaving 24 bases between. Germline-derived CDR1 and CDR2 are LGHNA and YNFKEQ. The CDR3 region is CASSQQPRYGGFGEKLFF. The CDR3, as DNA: TGTGCCAGCAGCCAACAACCCCGTTACGGAGGTTTTGGCGAAAAACTGTTTTTT.

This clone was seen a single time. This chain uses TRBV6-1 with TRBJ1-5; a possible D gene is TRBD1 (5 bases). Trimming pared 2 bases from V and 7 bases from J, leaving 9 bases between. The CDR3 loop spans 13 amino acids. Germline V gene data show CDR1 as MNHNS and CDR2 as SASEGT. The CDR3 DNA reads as TGTGCCAGCAGTGAACTACAGGAGCAGCCCCAGCATTTT. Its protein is CASSELQEQPQHF.

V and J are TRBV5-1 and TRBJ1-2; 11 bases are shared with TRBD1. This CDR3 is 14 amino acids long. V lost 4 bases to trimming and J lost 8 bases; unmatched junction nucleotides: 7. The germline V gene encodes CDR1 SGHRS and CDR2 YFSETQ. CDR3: CASSPPGQGGGYTF. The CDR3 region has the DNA TGCGCCAGCAGCCCACCGGGACAGGGGGGAGGCTACACCTTC.

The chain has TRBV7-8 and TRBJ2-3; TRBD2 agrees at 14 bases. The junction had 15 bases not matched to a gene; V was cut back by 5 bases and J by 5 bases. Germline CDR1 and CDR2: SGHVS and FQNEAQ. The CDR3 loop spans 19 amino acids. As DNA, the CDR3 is TGTGCCAGCAGCCCTTATCCCCGGACTAGCGGGGGGATAGGAGATACGCAGTATTTT. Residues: CASSPYPRTSGGIGDTQYF.

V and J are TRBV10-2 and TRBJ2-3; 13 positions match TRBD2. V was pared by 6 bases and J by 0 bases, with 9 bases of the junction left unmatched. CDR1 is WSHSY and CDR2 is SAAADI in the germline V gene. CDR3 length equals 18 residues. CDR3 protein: CASRGETSGGFSTDTQYF. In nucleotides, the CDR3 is TGCGCCAGCAGAGGGGAGACTAGCGGGGGGTTTAGCACAGATACGCAGTATTTT.

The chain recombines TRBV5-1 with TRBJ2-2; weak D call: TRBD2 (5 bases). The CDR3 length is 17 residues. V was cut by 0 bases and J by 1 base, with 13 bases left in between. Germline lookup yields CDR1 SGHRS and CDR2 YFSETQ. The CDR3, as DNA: TGCGCCAGCAGCTTGGCCAGAGGACTCTTGAACACCGGGGAGCTGTTTTTT. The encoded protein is CASSLARGLLNTGELFF.

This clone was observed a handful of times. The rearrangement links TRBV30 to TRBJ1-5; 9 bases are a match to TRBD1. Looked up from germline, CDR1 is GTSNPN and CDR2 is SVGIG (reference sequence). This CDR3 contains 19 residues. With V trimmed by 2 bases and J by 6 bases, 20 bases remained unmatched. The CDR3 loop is CAWSLGVGQGRQGGQPQHF. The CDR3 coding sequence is TGTGCCTGGAGTCTGGGGGTGGGACAGGGTAGGCAGGGTGGTCAGCCCCAGCATTTT.

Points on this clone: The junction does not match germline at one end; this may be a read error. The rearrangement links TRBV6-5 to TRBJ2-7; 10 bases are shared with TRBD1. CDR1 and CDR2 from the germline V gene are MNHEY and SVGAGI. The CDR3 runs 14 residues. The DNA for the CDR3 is TGTGCCAGCAGGAAGACAGGGGGCTCCCACGAGCAGTACTTC. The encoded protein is CASRKTGGSHEQYF.

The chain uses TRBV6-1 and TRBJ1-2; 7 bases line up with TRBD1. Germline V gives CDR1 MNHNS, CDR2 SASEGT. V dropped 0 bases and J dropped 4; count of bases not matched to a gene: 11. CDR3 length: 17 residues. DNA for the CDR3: TGTGCCAGCAGTGAAGCTAGGAACAGGGGTGCCCCCTATGGCTACACCTTC. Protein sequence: CASSEARNRGAPYGYTF.

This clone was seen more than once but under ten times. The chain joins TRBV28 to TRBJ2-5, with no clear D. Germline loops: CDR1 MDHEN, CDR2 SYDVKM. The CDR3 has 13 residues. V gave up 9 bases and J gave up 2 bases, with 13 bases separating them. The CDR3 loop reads CASIAQRQETQYF. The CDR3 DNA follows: TGTGCCAGTATAGCCCAGAGGCAAGAGACCCAGTACTTC.

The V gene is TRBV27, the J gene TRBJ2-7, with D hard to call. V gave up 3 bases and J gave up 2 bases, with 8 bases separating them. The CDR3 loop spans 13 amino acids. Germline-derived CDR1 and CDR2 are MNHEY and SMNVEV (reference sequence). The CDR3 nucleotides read TGTGCCAGCAGTTTTACAGTCCCCTACGAGCAGTACTTC. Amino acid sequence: CASSFTVPYEQYF.

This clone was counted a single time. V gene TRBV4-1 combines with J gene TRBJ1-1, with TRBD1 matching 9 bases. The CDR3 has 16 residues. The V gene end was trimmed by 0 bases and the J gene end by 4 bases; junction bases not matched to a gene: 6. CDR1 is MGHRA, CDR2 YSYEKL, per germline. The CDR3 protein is CASSQEQGARGTEAFF. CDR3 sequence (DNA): TGCGCCAGCAGCCAAGAACAGGGGGCCAGGGGCACTGAAGCTTTCTTT.

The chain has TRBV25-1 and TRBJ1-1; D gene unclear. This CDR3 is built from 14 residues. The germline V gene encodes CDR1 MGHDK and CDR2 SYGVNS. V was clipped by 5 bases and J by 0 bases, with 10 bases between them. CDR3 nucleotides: TGTGCCAGCAGTCGCACGGGTATGAACACTGAAGCTTTCTTT. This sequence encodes CASSRTGMNTEAFF.

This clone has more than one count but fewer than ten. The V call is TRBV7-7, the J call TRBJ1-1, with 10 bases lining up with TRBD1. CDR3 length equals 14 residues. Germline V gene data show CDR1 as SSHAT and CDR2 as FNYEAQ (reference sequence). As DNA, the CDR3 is TGTGCTACTCCCTTAGACAGGGGGCGATCTGAAGCTTTCTTT. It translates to CATPLDRGRSEAFF.

In nucleotides, the CDR3 is TGTGCCAGCAGCCCCCGTGGGGGGATTAACTATGGCTACACCTTC. This gives the protein CASSPRGGINYGYTF. The chain joins TRBV9 to TRBJ1-2, with D tentatively TRBD1 (5 bases). Germline CDR1 is SGDLS and CDR2 is YYNGEE. This CDR3 has 15 amino acids. The V and J ends lost 4 bases and 1 base respectively, with 14 bases between them.

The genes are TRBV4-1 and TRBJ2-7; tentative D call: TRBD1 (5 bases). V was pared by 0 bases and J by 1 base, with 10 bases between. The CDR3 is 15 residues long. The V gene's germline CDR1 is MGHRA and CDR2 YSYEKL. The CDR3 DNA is TGCGCCAGCAGCCAAGATAGACAGCCTTCCTACGAGCAGTACTTC. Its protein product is CASSQDRQPSYEQYF.

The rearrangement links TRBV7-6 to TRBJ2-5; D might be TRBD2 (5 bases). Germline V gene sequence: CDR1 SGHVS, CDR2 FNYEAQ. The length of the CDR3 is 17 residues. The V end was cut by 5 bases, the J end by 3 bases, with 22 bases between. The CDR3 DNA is TGTGCCAGCAGCCCTAATCCGGACGGAGGCTTGGAAGAGACCCAGTACTTC. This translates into CASSPNPDGGLEETQYF. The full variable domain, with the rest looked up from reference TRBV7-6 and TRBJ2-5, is GAGVSQSPRYKVTKRGQDVALRCDPISGHVSLYWYRQALGQGPEFLTYFNYEAQQDKSGLPNDRFSAERPEGSISTLTIQRTEQRDSAMYRCASSPNPDGGLEETQYFGPGTRLLVL.

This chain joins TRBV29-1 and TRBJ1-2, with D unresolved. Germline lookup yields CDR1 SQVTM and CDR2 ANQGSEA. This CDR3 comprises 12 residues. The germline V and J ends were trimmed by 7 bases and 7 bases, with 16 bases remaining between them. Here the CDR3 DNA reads TGCAGCGCCCGCCTTCTGGAGGGTGGCTACACCTTC. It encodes CSARLLEGGYTF.

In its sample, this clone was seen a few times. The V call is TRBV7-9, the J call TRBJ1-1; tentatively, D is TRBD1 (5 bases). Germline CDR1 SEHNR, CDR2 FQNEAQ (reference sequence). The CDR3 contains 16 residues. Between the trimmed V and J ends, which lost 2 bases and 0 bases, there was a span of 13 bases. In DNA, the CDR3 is TGTGCCAGCAGCTTATACGGGGGGTGGATGAACACTGAAGCTTTCTTT. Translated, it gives CASSLYGGWMNTEAFF.

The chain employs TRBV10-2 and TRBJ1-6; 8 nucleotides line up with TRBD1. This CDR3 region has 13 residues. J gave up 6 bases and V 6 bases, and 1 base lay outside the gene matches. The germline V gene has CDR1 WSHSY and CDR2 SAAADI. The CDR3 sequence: CASRGQGNSPLHF. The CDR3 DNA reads TGCGCCAGCAGAGGACAGGGTAATTCACCCCTCCACTTT.

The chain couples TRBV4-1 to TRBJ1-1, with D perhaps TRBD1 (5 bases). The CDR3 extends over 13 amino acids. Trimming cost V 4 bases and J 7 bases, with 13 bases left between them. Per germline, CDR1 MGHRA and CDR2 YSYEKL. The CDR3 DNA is TGCGCCAGCAGCCTGGTGGCGACAGATGAAGCTTTCTTT. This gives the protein CASSLVATDEAFF.

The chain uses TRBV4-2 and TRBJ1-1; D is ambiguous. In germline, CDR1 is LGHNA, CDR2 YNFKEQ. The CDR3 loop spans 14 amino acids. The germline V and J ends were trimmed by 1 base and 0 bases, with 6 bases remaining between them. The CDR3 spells CASSQVQMNTEAFF. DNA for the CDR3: TGTGCCAGCAGCCAAGTACAGATGAACACTGAAGCTTTCTTT.

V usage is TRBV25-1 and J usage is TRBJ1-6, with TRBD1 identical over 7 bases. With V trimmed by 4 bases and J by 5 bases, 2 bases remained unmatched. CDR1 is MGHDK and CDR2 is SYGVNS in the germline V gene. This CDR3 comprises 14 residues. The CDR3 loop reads CASSVTGNNSPLHF. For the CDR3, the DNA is TGTGCCAGCAGTGTGACAGGGAATAATTCACCCCTCCACTTT.

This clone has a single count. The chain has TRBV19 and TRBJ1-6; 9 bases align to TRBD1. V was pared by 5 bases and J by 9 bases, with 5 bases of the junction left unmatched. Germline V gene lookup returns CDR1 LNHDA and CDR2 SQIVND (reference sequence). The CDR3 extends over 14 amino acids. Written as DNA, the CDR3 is TGTGCCAGTAGTCCGAGACAGGGGGTTTCACCCCTCCACTTT. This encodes CASSPRQGVSPLHF.